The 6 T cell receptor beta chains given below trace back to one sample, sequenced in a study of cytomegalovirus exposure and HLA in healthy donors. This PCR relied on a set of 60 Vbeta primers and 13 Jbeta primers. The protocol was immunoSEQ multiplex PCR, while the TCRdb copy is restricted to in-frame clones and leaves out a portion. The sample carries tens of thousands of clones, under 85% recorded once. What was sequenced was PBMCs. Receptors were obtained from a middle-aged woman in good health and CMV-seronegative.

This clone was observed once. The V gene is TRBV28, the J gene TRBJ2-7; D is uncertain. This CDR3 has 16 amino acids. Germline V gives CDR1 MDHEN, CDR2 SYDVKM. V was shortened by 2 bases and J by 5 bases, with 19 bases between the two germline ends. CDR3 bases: TGTGCCAGCAGTTTACATGGAATGGCAGGCCGAAACGAGCAGTACTTC. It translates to CASSLHGMAGRNEQYF.

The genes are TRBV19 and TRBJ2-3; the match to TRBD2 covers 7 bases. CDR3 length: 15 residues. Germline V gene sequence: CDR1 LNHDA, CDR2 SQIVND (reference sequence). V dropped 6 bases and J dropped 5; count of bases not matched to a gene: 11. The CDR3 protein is CASRDRAGTIDTQYF. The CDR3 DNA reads TGTGCCAGTAGAGACCGAGCGGGAACGATAGATACGCAGTATTTT.

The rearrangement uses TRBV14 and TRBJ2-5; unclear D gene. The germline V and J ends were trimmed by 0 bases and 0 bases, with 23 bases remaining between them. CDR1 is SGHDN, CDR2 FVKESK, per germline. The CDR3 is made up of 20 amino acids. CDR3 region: CASSQEARLPQRFYQETQYF. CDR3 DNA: TGTGCCAGCAGCCAAGAGGCGAGGCTTCCCCAGAGATTTTACCAAGAGACCCAGTACTTC.

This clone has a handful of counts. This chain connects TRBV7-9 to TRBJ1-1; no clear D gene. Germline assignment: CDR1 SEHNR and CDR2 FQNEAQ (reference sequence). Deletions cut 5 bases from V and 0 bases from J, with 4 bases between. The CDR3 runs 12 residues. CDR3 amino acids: CASSPLNTEAFF. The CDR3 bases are TGTGCCAGCAGCCCCTTGAACACTGAAGCTTTCTTT.

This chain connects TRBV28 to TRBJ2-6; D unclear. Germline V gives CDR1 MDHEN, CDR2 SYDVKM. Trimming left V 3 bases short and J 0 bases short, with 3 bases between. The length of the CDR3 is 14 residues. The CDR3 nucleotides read TGTGCCAGCAGTTTCGGCTCTGGGGCCAACGTCCTGACTTTC. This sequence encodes CASSFGSGANVLTF.

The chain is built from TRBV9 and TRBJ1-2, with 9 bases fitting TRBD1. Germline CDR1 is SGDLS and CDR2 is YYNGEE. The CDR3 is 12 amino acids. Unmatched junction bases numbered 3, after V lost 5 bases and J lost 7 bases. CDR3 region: CASRGQGGGYTF. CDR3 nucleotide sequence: TGTGCCAGCAGGGGACAGGGAGGTGGCTACACCTTC. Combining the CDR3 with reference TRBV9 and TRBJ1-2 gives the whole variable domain DSGVTQTPKHLITATGQRVTLRCSPRSGDLSVYWYQQSLDQGLQFLIQYYNGEERAKGNILERFSAQQFPDLHSELNLSSLELGDSALYFCASRGQGGGYTFGSGTRLTVV.